The present T cell receptor beta chain was sequenced within a study of technical replicates of blood from several donors. Measured with immunoSEQ multiplex PCR; TCRdb has only the in-frame clones, and not every one. This table holds 70,000 to 85,000 clones, around 93% found once. The junction had 5 bases not matched to a gene; V was cut back by 8 bases and J by 0 bases. Germline V gene data show CDR1 as GTSNPN and CDR2 as SVGIG (reference sequence). This CDR3 contains 13 residues. The sample was T cells isolated from PBMCs. The V and J genes are TRBV30 and TRBJ2-7; 9 bases map to TRBD2. This TCR came from a human donor in good health. CDR3 sequence reads: CAGLAGSSYEQYF. The CDR3, as DNA: TGTGCCGGTCTAGCGGGAAGCTCCTACGAGCAGTACTTC.